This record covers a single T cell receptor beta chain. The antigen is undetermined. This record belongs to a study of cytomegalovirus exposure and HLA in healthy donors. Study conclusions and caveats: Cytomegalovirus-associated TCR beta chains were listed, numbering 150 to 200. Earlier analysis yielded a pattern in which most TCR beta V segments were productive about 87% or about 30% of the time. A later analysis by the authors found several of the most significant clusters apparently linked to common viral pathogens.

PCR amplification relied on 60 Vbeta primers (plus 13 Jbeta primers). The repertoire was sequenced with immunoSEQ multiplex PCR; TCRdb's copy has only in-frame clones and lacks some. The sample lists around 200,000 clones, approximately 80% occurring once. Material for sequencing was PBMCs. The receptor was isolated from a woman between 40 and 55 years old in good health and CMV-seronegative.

CDR3 protein: CASSITGGLNEQFF. Here the CDR3 DNA reads TGTGCCAGTAGTATAACGGGGGGGCTAAATGAGCAGTTCTTC. The chain joins TRBV19 to TRBJ2-1, with 8 bases that match TRBD2. This CDR3 comprises 14 residues. CDR1 is LNHDA and CDR2 is SQIVND in the germline V gene (reference sequence). The junction had 4 bases not matched to a gene; V was cut back by 2 bases and J by 7 bases.